The sequence of this T cell receptor beta chain was determined in a study of blood T cells in healthy people across ages. Overall study results and limits: Age showed a roughly linear inverse relationship with TCR beta diversity per million T cells.

Primers used in a second PCR of about 7 to 12 cycles were a sample-barcoded 5' primer and a J-beta primer mix. TCRdb reanalysed the 5' RACE reads using MiXCR and keeps one entry per CDR3 protein. The data hold around 1,000,000 distinct CDR3 sequences, with 25% observed a single time. The V end lost 9 bases, the J end lost 5 bases, and 13 bases lay between the germline ends. The CDR3 consists of 13 residues. Germline assignment: CDR1 SEHNR and CDR2 FQNEAQ (reference sequence). Worth noting for this clonotype: The antigen is not known.

These data were likewise used in another study, on T cells of mothers and their children.

Sequenced: blood. The clonotype was recovered from a girl aged 2 to 10 in good health. The genes are TRBV7-9 and TRBJ1-4, with TRBD1 as a possible D gene (6 bases). Here the CDR3 reads CASQGRPNEKLFF. In DNA, the CDR3 is TGTGCCAGTCAGGGGAGACCAAATGAAAAACTGTTTTTT.